Each of the 20 T cell receptor beta chains below was sequenced from the same sample in a study of long-term antiretroviral therapy in people with HIV. They ran version v3.0 of the immunoSEQ assay at survey level. Produced via immunoSEQ multiplex PCR; TCRdb's table is partial and in-frame only. The sample includes some 17,000 clones, about four fifths of them seen just once. The sequenced sample was unsorted PBMCs, obtained at the start of antiretroviral therapy. These receptors all stem from a man in his thirties or forties with HIV.

The chain links TRBV29-1 to TRBJ2-5; 7 bases match TRBD2. This CDR3 contains 15 residues. The V and J ends lost 1 base and 5 bases, in that order; junction bases with no gene match: 10. Germline values: CDR1 SQVTM, CDR2 ANQGSEA. CDR3: CSVEGVGGPGETQYF. The CDR3 bases are TGCAGCGTTGAAGGAGTGGGAGGGCCGGGGGAGACCCAGTACTTC.

The V gene is TRBV10-3, the J gene TRBJ1-1; TRBD1 might be the D (6 bases). V was shortened by 5 bases and J by 1 base, with 11 bases between the two germline ends. Germline CDR1 ENHRY, CDR2 SYGVKD. The CDR3 spans 14 residues. The CDR3 reads CAISWGGGNTEAFF. The CDR3 DNA sequence: TGTGCCATCAGTTGGGGAGGGGGGAACACTGAAGCTTTCTTT.

The genes are TRBV7-9 and TRBJ2-5; 7 nucleotides match TRBD2. The CDR3 contains 14 residues. Per germline, CDR1 SEHNR and CDR2 FQNEAQ (reference sequence). V lost 6 bases and J lost 3; bases outside the gene matches: 7. The CDR3 DNA reads as TGTGCCAGCAGGGATAGGGACTACAAAGAGACCCAGTACTTC. It codes for CASRDRDYKETQYF. Supplemented by reference TRBV7-9 and TRBJ2-5, the full variable domain reads DTGVSQNPRHKITKRGQNVTFRCDPISEHNRLYWYRQTLGQGPEFLTYFQNEAQLEKSRLLSDRFSAERPKGSFSTLEIQRTEQGDSAMYLCASRDRDYKETQYFGPGTRLLVL.

The V call is TRBV5-4, the J call TRBJ2-3; D gene ambiguous. Deletions cut 4 bases from V and 6 bases from J, with 12 bases between. The CDR3 has 13 amino acids. Germline V lookup: CDR1 SGHNT, CDR2 YYREEE (reference sequence). The CDR3 DNA follows: TGTGCCAGCAGCCCTTGGATGGGGGATACGCAGTATTTT. Its translation is CASSPWMGDTQYF.

The V call is TRBV5-6, the J call TRBJ2-7, with 9 nucleotides matching TRBD1. Germline trimming cut 4 bases from V and 2 bases from J; bases unmatched to any gene: 10. The germline CDR1 and CDR2 sequences are SGHDT and YYEEEE. CDR3 length: 16 amino acids. The CDR3 DNA reads TGTGCCAGCAGCCCGATTCCCGGGACAGGGACCTACGAGCAGTACTTC. Amino acids: CASSPIPGTGTYEQYF.

The chain recombines TRBV11-2 with TRBJ1-1; no firm D call. The CDR3 covers 14 residues. Germline V gene lookup returns CDR1 SGHAT and CDR2 FQNNGV. The V end was cut by 6 bases, the J end by 10 bases, with 21 bases between. CDR3 DNA: TGTGCCAGCAGTTGGAGCGGTTACACCTCGGTAGCTTTCTTT. It translates to CASSWSGYTSVAFF.

The gene calls are TRBV2 and TRBJ1-2, with D maybe TRBD1 (6 bases). V dropped 2 bases and J dropped 5 bases, with 12 bases sitting between them. This CDR3 is 14 amino acids long. CDR1 is SNHLY and CDR2 is FYNNEI in the germline V gene. Here the CDR3 reads CASSESGGPYGYTF. As DNA, the CDR3 is TGTGCCAGCAGTGAATCGGGGGGCCCTTATGGCTACACCTTC. Supplemented by reference TRBV2 and TRBJ1-2, the full variable domain reads EPEVTQTPSHQVTQMGQEVILRCVPISNHLYFYWYRQILGQKVEFLVSFYNNEISEKSEIFDDQFSVERPDGSNFTLKIRSTKLEDSAMYFCASSESGGPYGYTFGSGTRLTVV.

The rearrangement uses TRBV14 and TRBJ1-1, with D perhaps TRBD1 (5 bases). With 5 bases removed from V and 6 bases from J, the gap between germline ends came to 16 bases. The length of the CDR3 is 14 residues. Germline V gene sequence: CDR1 SGHDN, CDR2 FVKESK. Written as DNA, the CDR3 is TGTGCCAGCAGCGGGACTTTGGCAGTTTCTGAAGCTTTCTTT. Its protein product is CASSGTLAVSEAFF.

This clone has a single count. J is TRBJ2-7 and V is TRBV4-1; D unclear. Germline CDR1 reads MGHRA; CDR2 reads YSYEKL. V gave up 0 bases and J gave up 2 bases, with 8 bases separating them. The CDR3 consists of 14 residues. CDR3 coding DNA: TGCGCCAGCAGCCAAGATCCTTTTACCTACGAGCAGTACTTC. The encoded protein is CASSQDPFTYEQYF.

The chain recombines TRBV10-3 with TRBJ2-1; 10 positions agree with TRBD2. This CDR3 has 17 residues. The V gene's germline CDR1 is ENHRY and CDR2 SYGVKD. J gave up 4 bases and V 3 bases, and 9 bases lay outside the gene matches. Here the CDR3 DNA reads TGTGCCATCAGTGATTTGGATAGCGGGGGGTCTTACAATGAGCAGTTCTTC. As protein: CAISDLDSGGSYNEQFF.

The V and J genes are TRBV28 and TRBJ2-1; D call uncertain. This CDR3 has 13 residues. CDR1 is MDHEN and CDR2 is SYDVKM in the germline V gene. The germline V and J ends were trimmed by 8 bases and 6 bases, with 14 bases remaining between them. The CDR3 DNA follows: TGTGCCAGCGAGTCGCCCAGAGGCAATGAGCAGTTCTTC. This translates into CASESPRGNEQFF.

V gene TRBV7-9 combines with J gene TRBJ2-3, with D uncertain. The CDR3 runs 12 residues. V dropped 1 base and J dropped 5 bases, with 4 bases sitting between them. CDR1 and CDR2 from the germline V gene are SEHNR and FQNEAQ (reference sequence). In nucleotides, the CDR3 is TGTGCCAGCAGCTTAGTGGGAGATACGCAGTATTTT. Translation: CASSLVGDTQYF.

This chain uses TRBV6-1 with TRBJ2-1; D is unresolved. This CDR3 spans 12 amino acids. The V gene's germline CDR1 is MNHNS and CDR2 SASEGT. V dropped 9 bases and J dropped 4 bases, with 10 bases sitting between them. CDR3 sequence reads: CASYSLYNEQFF. CDR3 bases: TGTGCCAGTTACAGCCTTTACAATGAGCAGTTCTTC.

The rearrangement links TRBV28 to TRBJ2-7; 13 bases match TRBD2. CDR3 length: 18 amino acids. The J segment lost 2 bases and the V segment lost 6 bases, leaving 13 bases of the junction unmatched. Germline CDR1 is MDHEN and CDR2 is SYDVKM. As DNA, the CDR3 is TGTGCCAGCAGCGAACAGGGGCTTGGGACTAGCGGGACCTACGAGCAGTACTTC. Protein product: CASSEQGLGTSGTYEQYF.

The chain links TRBV6-7 to TRBJ1-2; D is possibly TRBD1 (5 bases). TRBV6-7 is filed as an ORF, its function uncertain. The V end lost 2 bases, the J end lost 4 bases, and 14 bases lay between the germline ends. The CDR3 covers 15 residues. The chain's CDR3 is CASSYIPAGPYGYTF. DNA of the CDR3: TGTGCCAGCAGTTACATTCCCGCAGGGCCCTATGGCTACACCTTC.

The chain recombines TRBV5-1 with TRBJ2-1; D remains ambiguous. Germline V gives CDR1 SGHRS, CDR2 YFSETQ. V lost 0 bases and J 4 bases, leaving 5 bases between the germline ends. The CDR3 totals 13 residues. CDR3 in DNA: TGCGCCAGCAGCTTGGACGGATACAATGAGCAGTTCTTC. As protein: CASSLDGYNEQFF.

The chain joins TRBV18 to TRBJ2-7; possibly TRBD1 for D (6 bases). The CDR3 is made up of 14 amino acids. V shed 3 bases and J shed 4 bases, with 13 bases lying between them. Germline V gives CDR1 KGHSH, CDR2 LQKENI. In nucleotides, the CDR3 is TGTGCCAGCTCACCTCAGGGGATCGATTACGAGCAGTACTTC. Encoded protein: CASSPQGIDYEQYF.

The genes are TRBV27 and TRBJ1-2, with D possibly TRBD1 on 5 matching bases. The germline V and J ends were trimmed by 3 bases and 4 bases, with 15 bases remaining between them. Germline CDR1 is MNHEY and CDR2 is SMNVEV (reference sequence). This CDR3 has 15 residues. The chain's CDR3 is CASSFDRAGIYGYTF. The CDR3 nucleotides are TGTGCCAGCAGTTTCGACCGGGCAGGGATCTATGGCTACACCTTC.

This chain's CDR3 is CASAYYEGLNQPQHF. For the CDR3, the DNA is TGTGCCAGCGCCTATTATGAGGGACTCAATCAGCCCCAGCATTTT. The chain carries TRBV6-6 and TRBJ1-5, with a possible D match to TRBD1 (5 bases). CDR1 MNHNY and CDR2 SVGAGI come from the germline V gene (reference sequence). The CDR3 is made up of 15 amino acids. The V gene lost 8 bases and the J gene lost 3 bases, with 17 bases spanning the gap.

The gene calls are TRBV11-2 and TRBJ2-1; 8 bases match TRBD2. Looked up from germline, CDR1 is SGHAT and CDR2 is FQNNGV. The CDR3 loop spans 15 amino acids. After removal of 5 bases from V and 2 bases from J, the junction contained 5 bases not matched to a gene. For the CDR3, the DNA is TGTGCCAGCAGCCCGCGGGGGGCCGCCTACAATGAGCAGTTCTTC. This sequence encodes CASSPRGAAYNEQFF.